The 26 T cell receptor beta chains given below trace back to one sample, sequenced in a study of control samples from healthy donors and cancer patients. The table came from immunoSEQ multiplex PCR; TCRdb's copy has only in-frame clones and leaves some out. The sample carries about 80,000 clones, about 88% recorded once. The sequenced sample consisted of blood. Receptors were obtained from a woman aged 45 to 65 in good health.

The chain links TRBV6-5 to TRBJ1-1; D might be TRBD1 (5 bases). Trimming took 7 bases from V and 4 from J, leaving 16 bases between them. This CDR3 comprises 14 residues. Germline V gene data show CDR1 as MNHEY and CDR2 as SVGAGI. In DNA form, the CDR3 reads TGTGCCAGCAAGGCATCCGGGGGAGTCACTGAAGCTTTCTTT. As protein: CASKASGGVTEAFF.

The J gene is TRBJ2-3, the V gene TRBV5-4; unclear D gene. From germline, CDR1 is SGHNT and CDR2 YYREEE (reference sequence). V gave up 5 bases and J gave up 3 bases, with 16 bases separating them. The CDR3 extends over 15 amino acids. The CDR3 DNA reads TGTGCCAGCAGTCTACAAGGCTACGGGACAGATACGCAGTATTTT. Protein: CASSLQGYGTDTQYF.

The V gene is TRBV18, the J gene TRBJ1-1; D is unclear. The CDR3 extends over 13 amino acids. Per germline, CDR1 KGHSH and CDR2 LQKENI. Trimming took off 3 bases at V and 8 bases at J, with 13 bases between the two ends. CDR3 amino acids: CASSPGGADEAFF. CDR3 bases: TGTGCCAGCTCACCCGGCGGTGCTGACGAAGCTTTCTTT. The entire variable domain, with the rest obtained from reference TRBV18 and TRBJ1-1, is as follows: NAGVMQNPRHLVRRRGQEARLRCSPMKGHSHVYWYRQLPEEGLKFMVYLQKENIIDESGMPKERFSAEFPKEGPSILRIQQVVRGDSAAYFCASSPGGADEAFFGQGTRLTVV.

The chain has TRBV29-1 and TRBJ1-4; no definite D call. The V gene lost 6 bases and the J gene lost 4 bases, with 15 bases spanning the gap. The CDR3 covers 14 residues. From germline, CDR1 is SQVTM and CDR2 ANQGSEA. CDR3 DNA sequence: TGCAGCGTCCCCTCCGGGAGCTTTAATGAAAAACTGTTTTTT. It is translated as CSVPSGSFNEKLFF.

This clone appeared a single time. The V and J genes are TRBV5-4 and TRBJ2-6; D ambiguous. V lost 4 bases and J 2 bases, leaving 10 bases between the germline ends. The CDR3 covers 15 residues. Germline values: CDR1 SGHNT, CDR2 YYREEE (reference sequence). CDR3 loop: CASSGENAGANVLTF. The CDR3 DNA follows: TGTGCCAGCAGCGGTGAGAATGCTGGGGCCAACGTCCTGACTTTC.

The chain has TRBV6-5 and TRBJ2-6; D may match TRBD1 or TRBD2 (6 bases each). Trimming cost V 7 bases and J 4 bases, with 14 bases left between them. The CDR3 covers 15 residues. CDR1 is MNHEY, CDR2 SVGAGI, per germline. As DNA, the CDR3 is TGTGCCAGCAATTCGGGGGCGGAAGGGGCCAACGTCCTGACTTTC. Amino acid sequence: CASNSGAEGANVLTF.

The chain joins TRBV7-2 to TRBJ2-7; D might be TRBD2 (6 bases). V gave up 5 bases and J gave up 6 bases, with 17 bases separating them. This CDR3 has 14 residues. CDR1 SGHTA and CDR2 FQGNSA come from the germline V gene. CDR3: CASSIAGRNGEQYF. In nucleotides, the CDR3 is TGTGCCAGCAGCATCGCGGGACGAAATGGCGAGCAGTACTTC.

The chain combines TRBV4-2 with TRBJ2-4, with 10 positions matching TRBD1. CDR3 length equals 14 residues. Looked up from germline, CDR1 is LGHNA and CDR2 is YNFKEQ. With 5 bases clipped from V and 7 bases from J, the junction kept 5 bases outside the gene matches. The CDR3 spells CASSTRQGANIQYF. CDR3 nucleotide sequence: TGTGCCAGCAGCACCCGACAGGGGGCGAACATTCAGTACTTC.

The chain recombines TRBV6-5 with TRBJ1-1; D is uncertain. Trimming stripped 0 bases from V and 8 bases from J, with 13 bases between. The CDR3 has 14 amino acids. Germline assignment: CDR1 MNHEY and CDR2 SVGAGI. The CDR3 coding sequence is TGTGCCAGCAGTTACTCGATTAGTCGGGCCGAAGCTTTCTTT. Its translation is CASSYSISRAEAFF.

The CDR3 region is CASSQDLGRSYSPLHF. The CDR3 coding sequence is TGCGCCAGCAGCCAAGATCTTGGGAGATCTTATTCACCCCTCCACTTT. V gene TRBV4-1 combines with J gene TRBJ1-6; D ambiguous. The CDR3 extends over 16 amino acids. Germline V gene lookup returns CDR1 MGHRA and CDR2 YSYEKL. Trimming stripped 0 bases from V and 8 bases from J, with 14 bases between.

The V and J genes are TRBV7-8 and TRBJ2-3; D unclear. The CDR3 sequence is 14 residues long. Germline CDR1 and CDR2: SGHVS and FQNEAQ. Trimming left V 9 bases short and J 2 bases short, with 15 bases between. The CDR3 here is CARLIRIHTDTQYF. In DNA form, the CDR3 reads TGTGCCAGACTAATCAGAATTCACACAGATACGCAGTATTTT. Together with reference TRBV7-8 and TRBJ2-3, the CDR3 gives the full variable domain: GAGVSQSPRYKVAKRGQDVALRCDPISGHVSLFWYQQALGQGPEFLTYFQNEAQLDKSGLPSDRFFAERPEGSVSTLKIQRTQQEDSAVYLCARLIRIHTDTQYFGPGTRLTVL.

V gene TRBV30 combines with J gene TRBJ2-7; a possible D gene is TRBD1 (6 bases). V shed 4 bases and J shed 4 bases, with 17 bases lying between them. Germline CDR1 GTSNPN, CDR2 SVGIG (reference sequence). This CDR3 has 14 residues. The CDR3 is CAWKFSGVSYEQYF. CDR3 DNA sequence: TGTGCCTGGAAGTTTTCAGGGGTCTCTTACGAGCAGTACTTC.

This chain links TRBV25-1 with TRBJ2-3, with D perhaps TRBD1 (5 bases). Trimming shortened V by 5 bases and J by 6 bases, and 12 bases separated the two germline ends. CDR1 MGHDK and CDR2 SYGVNS come from the germline V gene. This CDR3 region has 13 residues. The CDR3 nucleotides read TGTGCCAGCAGTTTCAACCCAGGGGATACGCAGTATTTT. Protein product: CASSFNPGDTQYF.

The chain recombines TRBV5-1 with TRBJ1-4, with TRBD1 as a possible D gene (5 bases). The CDR3 covers 16 residues. V lost 2 bases and J lost 7, with 18 bases in between. Germline assignment: CDR1 SGHRS and CDR2 YFSETQ. The CDR3 bases are TGCGCCAGCAGCTTCGAATCCGGGACTGGGAGTGAAAAACTGTTTTTT. Translated: CASSFESGTGSEKLFF.

This clone was found once. The chain combines TRBV5-4 with TRBJ1-6, with a tentative D call TRBD1 (6 bases). V lost 4 bases, J lost 0 bases, and 8 bases lay in between. Germline CDR1 and CDR2: SGHNT and YYREEE (reference sequence). This CDR3 is built from 15 residues. The CDR3 is CASSDRSSYNSPLHF. The CDR3 region has the DNA TGTGCCAGCAGCGACAGGAGCTCCTATAATTCACCCCTCCACTTT. Full variable domain (remainder filled in from reference TRBV5-4 and TRBJ1-6): ETGVTQSPTHLIKTRGQQVTLRCSSQSGHNTVSWYQQALGQGPQFIFQYYREEENGRGNFPPRFSGLQFPNYSSELNVNALELDDSALYLCASSDRSSYNSPLHFGNGTRLTVT.

This chain connects TRBV6-2 or TRBV6-3 to TRBJ2-1; D unresolved. V gave up 6 bases and J gave up 7 bases, with 4 bases separating them. Germline loops: CDR1 MNHEY, CDR2 SVGEGT. The CDR3 totals 10 residues. CDR3 nucleotide sequence: TGTGCCAGCAGCGATAATGAGCAGTTCTTC. It yields the protein CASSDNEQFF.

This chain connects TRBV9 to TRBJ2-1; D unclear. From germline, CDR1 is SGDLS and CDR2 YYNGEE. V gave up 4 bases and J gave up 7 bases, with 18 bases separating them. This CDR3 spans 15 amino acids. The CDR3 protein is CASSLSIESENEQFF. The CDR3 nucleotides read TGTGCCAGCAGCCTCAGCATTGAGTCAGAGAATGAGCAGTTCTTC. Full variable domain (remainder filled in from reference TRBV9 and TRBJ2-1): DSGVTQTPKHLITATGQRVTLRCSPRSGDLSVYWYQQSLDQGLQFLIQYYNGEERAKGNILERFSAQQFPDLHSELNLSSLELGDSALYFCASSLSIESENEQFFGPGTRLTVL.

The rearrangement uses TRBV14 and TRBJ1-3; the D is unclear. The V end was cut by 1 base, the J end by 4 bases, with 11 bases between. CDR3 length equals 15 residues. CDR1 and CDR2 from the germline V gene are SGHDN and FVKESK. The CDR3 DNA reads TGTGCCAGCAGCCAAGTTTTCCGCCAAGGAAACACCATATATTTT. It yields the protein CASSQVFRQGNTIYF.

In its sample, this clone was seen once. The rearrangement joins TRBV6-5 to TRBJ1-1; no clear D gene. CDR1 is MNHEY, CDR2 SVGAGI, per germline. Trimming took off 4 bases at V and 1 base at J, with 7 bases between the two ends. The CDR3 has 13 residues. CDR3 coding DNA: TGTGCCAGCAGTTTGCGCGAGAACACTGAAGCTTTCTTT. Its translation: CASSLRENTEAFF.

In nucleotides, the CDR3 is TGTGCCAGCAGCATAACAGGAGCCTCCTCTGAAGCTTTCTTT. This encodes CASSITGASSEAFF. The gene calls are TRBV7-2 and TRBJ1-1; tentative D call: TRBD1 (5 bases). V gave up 5 bases and J gave up 6 bases, with 16 bases separating them. The germline V gene has CDR1 SGHTA and CDR2 FQGNSA. The length of the CDR3 is 14 residues.

This chain joins TRBV18 and TRBJ2-5, with a tentative D call TRBD2 (6 bases). Trimming shortened V by 2 bases and J by 2 bases, and 9 bases separated the two germline ends. This CDR3 has 14 residues. Germline CDR1 KGHSH, CDR2 LQKENI. The CDR3 DNA reads TGTGCCAGCTCACCAGCGGGGCTTCAAGAGACCCAGTACTTC. Protein sequence: CASSPAGLQETQYF.

The V call is TRBV7-2, the J call TRBJ2-7; D uncertain. This CDR3 has 12 residues. Trimming removed 5 bases from V and 2 bases from J, with 7 bases in between. Germline CDR1 reads SGHTA; CDR2 reads FQGNSA. The CDR3 region is CASSPGPYEQYF. The CDR3 nucleotides read TGTGCCAGCAGCCCCGGCCCCTACGAGCAGTACTTC.

The V and J genes are TRBV6-5 and TRBJ1-1; no clear D gene. The germline V and J ends were trimmed by 4 bases and 1 base, with 7 bases remaining between them. The CDR3 loop spans 13 amino acids. Looked up from germline, CDR1 is MNHEY and CDR2 is SVGAGI. The CDR3 DNA is TGTGCCAGCAGTTTTGAAACGAACACTGAAGCTTTCTTT. Amino acids: CASSFETNTEAFF.

The chain employs TRBV3-1 (or the pseudogene TRBV3-2) and TRBJ2-3; D is unclear. This CDR3 has 15 residues. The germline V gene has CDR1 LGHDT and CDR2 YNNKEL (reference sequence). V lost 2 bases and J 6 bases, leaving 15 bases between the germline ends. CDR3 bases: TGTGCCAGCAGCCAAAGGATGATGGGCGACGATACGCAGTATTTT. This encodes CASSQRMMGDDTQYF.

In DNA form, the CDR3 reads TGTGCCAGCAGCCTAGATACAGGGACTCTTGAAGCTTTCTTT. Protein: CASSLDTGTLEAFF. The chain joins TRBV7-2 to TRBJ1-1, with a tentative D call TRBD1 (6 bases). Germline V CDR1 and CDR2: SGHTA, FQGNSA. The length of the CDR3 is 14 residues. Trimming took 5 bases from V and 7 from J, leaving 17 bases between them.

This rearrangement joins TRBV19 to TRBJ1-2; D gene unclear. Trimming removed 6 bases at V and 8 bases at J, with 19 bases between. Germline V gene data show CDR1 as LNHDA and CDR2 as SQIVND (reference sequence). The CDR3 runs 14 residues. CDR3 nucleotides: TGTGCCAGTAGACATAGAACCGGAAGCGAAGGCTACACCTTC. Protein: CASRHRTGSEGYTF.